Ten or more counts support the clone carrying this T cell receptor beta chain. Its matching antigen is unknown. The sequencing template was cDNA reverse transcribed from extracted RNA. Repertoires were generated with immunoSEQ multiplex PCR, while TCRdb's copy carries only in-frame clones and drops some. The repertoire holds around 150,000 clones, around 62% seen once, with 36% in the top ten. This sample was taken from a study of CD8+ T cells in alopecia areata. Study-wide points: Higher clonality than in normal scalp was seen in lesional scalp, especially alopecia totalis/universalis.

Germline V gene lookup returns CDR1 SNHLY and CDR2 FYNNEI. There are 13 residues in the CDR3. Trimming cost V 6 bases and J 4 bases, with 12 bases left between them. Material for sequencing was CD8+ T cells sorted from blood. This chain links TRBV2 with TRBJ1-1; tentatively, D is TRBD1 (6 bases). This receptor was obtained from a human donor in good health. In nucleotides, the CDR3 is TGTGCCAGCAGCTTGGGACATTTCACTGAAGCTTTCTTT. It is translated as CASSLGHFTEAFF.